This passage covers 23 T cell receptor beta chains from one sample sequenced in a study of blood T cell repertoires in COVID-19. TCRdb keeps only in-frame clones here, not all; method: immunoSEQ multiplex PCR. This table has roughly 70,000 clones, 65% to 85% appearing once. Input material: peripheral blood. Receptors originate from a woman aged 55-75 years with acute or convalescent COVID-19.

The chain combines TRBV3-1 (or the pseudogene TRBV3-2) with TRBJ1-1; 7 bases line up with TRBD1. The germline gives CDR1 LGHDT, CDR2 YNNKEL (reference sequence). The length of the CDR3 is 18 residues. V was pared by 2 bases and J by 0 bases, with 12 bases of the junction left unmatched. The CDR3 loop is CASSQSTGKGVMNTEAFF. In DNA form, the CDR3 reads TGTGCCAGCAGCCAATCGACAGGGAAAGGTGTAATGAACACTGAAGCTTTCTTT.

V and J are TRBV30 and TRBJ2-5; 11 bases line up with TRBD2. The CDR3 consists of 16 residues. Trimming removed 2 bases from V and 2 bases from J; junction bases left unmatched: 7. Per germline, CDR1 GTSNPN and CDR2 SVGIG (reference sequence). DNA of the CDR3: TGTGCCTGGAGTACTTGGACTAGCGGGCGACAAGAGACCCAGTACTTC. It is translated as CAWSTWTSGRQETQYF.

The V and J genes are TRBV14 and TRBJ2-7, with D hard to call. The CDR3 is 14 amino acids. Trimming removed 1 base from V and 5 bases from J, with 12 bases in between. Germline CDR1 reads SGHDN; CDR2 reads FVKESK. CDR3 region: CASSQGARSDEQYF. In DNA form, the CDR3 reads TGTGCCAGCAGCCAAGGGGCAAGATCTGACGAGCAGTACTTC.

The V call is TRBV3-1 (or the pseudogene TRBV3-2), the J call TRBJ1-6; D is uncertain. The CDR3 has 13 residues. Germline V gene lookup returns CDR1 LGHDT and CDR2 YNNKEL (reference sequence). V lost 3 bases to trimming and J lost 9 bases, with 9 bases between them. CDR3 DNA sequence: TGTGCCAGCAGCCAGGAATCGGGTTCACCCCTCCACTTT. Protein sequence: CASSQESGSPLHF.

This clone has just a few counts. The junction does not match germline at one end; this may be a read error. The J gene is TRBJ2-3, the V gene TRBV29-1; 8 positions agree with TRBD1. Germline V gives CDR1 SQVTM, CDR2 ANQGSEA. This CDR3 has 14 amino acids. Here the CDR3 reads CSGGDRNPTNTQYF. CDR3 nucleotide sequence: TGCAGCGGGGGGGACAGGAACCCCACAAATACGCAGTATTTT.

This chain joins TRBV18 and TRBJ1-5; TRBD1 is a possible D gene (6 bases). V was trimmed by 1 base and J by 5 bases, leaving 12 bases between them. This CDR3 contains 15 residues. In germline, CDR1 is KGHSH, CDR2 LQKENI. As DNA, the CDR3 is TGTGCCAGCTCACCACGAAGGGCAGGGGATCAGCCCCAGCATTTT. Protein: CASSPRRAGDQPQHF.

Here the CDR3 reads CASKEGTGRTYEQYF. Written as DNA, the CDR3 is TGTGCCAGCAAAGAGGGGACAGGGCGAACCTACGAGCAGTACTTC. The chain is built from TRBV2 and TRBJ2-7; 9 nucleotides match TRBD1. Germline lookup yields CDR1 SNHLY and CDR2 FYNNEI. Unmatched junction bases numbered 9, after V lost 7 bases and J lost 2 bases. The CDR3 covers 15 residues.

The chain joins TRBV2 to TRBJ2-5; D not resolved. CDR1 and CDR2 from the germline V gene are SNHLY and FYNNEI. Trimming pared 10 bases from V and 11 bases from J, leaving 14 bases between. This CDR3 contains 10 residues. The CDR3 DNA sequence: TGTGCCACCACGAAGCCTCAACAGTACTTC. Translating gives CATTKPQQYF.

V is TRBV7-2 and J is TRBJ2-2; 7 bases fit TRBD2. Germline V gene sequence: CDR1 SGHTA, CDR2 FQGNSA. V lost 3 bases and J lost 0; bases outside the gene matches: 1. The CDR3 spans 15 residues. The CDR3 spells CASSLGGANTGELFF. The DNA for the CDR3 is TGTGCCAGCAGCTTGGGGGGGGCGAACACCGGGGAGCTGTTTTTT.

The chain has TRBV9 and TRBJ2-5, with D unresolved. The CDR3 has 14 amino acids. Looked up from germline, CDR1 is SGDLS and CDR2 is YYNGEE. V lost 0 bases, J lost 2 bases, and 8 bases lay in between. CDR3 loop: CASSVANRQETQYF. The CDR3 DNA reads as TGTGCCAGCAGCGTAGCGAACAGACAAGAGACCCAGTACTTC.

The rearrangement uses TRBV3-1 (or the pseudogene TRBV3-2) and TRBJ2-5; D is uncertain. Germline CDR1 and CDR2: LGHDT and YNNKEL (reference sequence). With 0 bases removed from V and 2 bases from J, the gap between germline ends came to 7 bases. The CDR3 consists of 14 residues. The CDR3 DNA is TGTGCCAGCAGCCAAGATGGCCAGCAAGAGACCCAGTACTTC. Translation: CASSQDGQQETQYF.

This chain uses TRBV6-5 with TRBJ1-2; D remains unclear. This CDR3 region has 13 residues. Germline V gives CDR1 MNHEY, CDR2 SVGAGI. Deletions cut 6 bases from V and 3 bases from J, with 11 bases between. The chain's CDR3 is CASSRLGDYGYTF. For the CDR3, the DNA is TGTGCCAGCAGCCGACTCGGGGACTATGGCTACACCTTC.

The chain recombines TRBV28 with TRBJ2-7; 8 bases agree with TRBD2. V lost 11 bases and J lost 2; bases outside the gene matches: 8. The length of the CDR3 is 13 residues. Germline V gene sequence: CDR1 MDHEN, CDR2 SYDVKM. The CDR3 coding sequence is TGTGCCGGAGGGGCAGCGGGGGCCTACGAGCAGTACTTC. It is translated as CAGGAAGAYEQYF.

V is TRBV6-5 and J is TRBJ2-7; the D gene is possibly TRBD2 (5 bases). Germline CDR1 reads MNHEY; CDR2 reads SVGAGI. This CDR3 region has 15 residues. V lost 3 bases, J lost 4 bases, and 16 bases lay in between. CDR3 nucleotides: TGTGCCAGCAGTTATGACTACGCCGACCCATACGAGCAGTACTTC. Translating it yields CASSYDYADPYEQYF.

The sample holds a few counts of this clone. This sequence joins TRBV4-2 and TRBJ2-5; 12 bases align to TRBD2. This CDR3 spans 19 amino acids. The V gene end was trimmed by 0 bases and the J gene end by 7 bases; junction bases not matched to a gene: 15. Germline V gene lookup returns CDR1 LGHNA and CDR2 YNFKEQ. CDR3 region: CASSQDLLAGGREGRTQYF. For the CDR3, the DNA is TGTGCCAGCAGCCAAGATCTACTAGCGGGGGGCCGGGAGGGGAGGACCCAGTACTTC.

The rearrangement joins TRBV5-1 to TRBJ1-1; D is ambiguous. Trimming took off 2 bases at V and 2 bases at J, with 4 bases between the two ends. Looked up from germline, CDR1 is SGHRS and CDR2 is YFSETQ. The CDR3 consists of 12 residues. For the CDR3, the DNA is TGCGCCAGCAGCTTCTTAAACACTGAAGCTTTCTTT. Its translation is CASSFLNTEAFF.

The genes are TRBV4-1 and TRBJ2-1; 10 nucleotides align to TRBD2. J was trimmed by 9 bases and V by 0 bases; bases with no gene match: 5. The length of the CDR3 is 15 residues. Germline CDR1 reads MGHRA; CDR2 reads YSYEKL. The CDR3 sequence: CASSQDGLAAGEQFF. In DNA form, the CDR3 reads TGCGCCAGCAGCCAAGACGGACTAGCGGCCGGTGAGCAGTTCTTC.

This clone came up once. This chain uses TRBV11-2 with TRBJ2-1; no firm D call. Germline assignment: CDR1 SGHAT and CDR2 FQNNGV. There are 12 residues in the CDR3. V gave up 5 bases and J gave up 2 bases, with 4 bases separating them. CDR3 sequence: CASSPTYNEQFF. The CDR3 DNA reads TGTGCCAGCAGCCCTACCTACAATGAGCAGTTCTTC.

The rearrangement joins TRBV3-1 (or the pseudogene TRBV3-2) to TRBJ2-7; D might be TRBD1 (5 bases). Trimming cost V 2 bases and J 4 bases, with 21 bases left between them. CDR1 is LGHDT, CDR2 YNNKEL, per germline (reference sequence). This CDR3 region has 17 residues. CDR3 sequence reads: CASSQPIGQGRLYEQYF. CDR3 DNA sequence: TGTGCCAGCAGCCAACCTATCGGGCAGGGCCGACTTTACGAGCAGTACTTC.

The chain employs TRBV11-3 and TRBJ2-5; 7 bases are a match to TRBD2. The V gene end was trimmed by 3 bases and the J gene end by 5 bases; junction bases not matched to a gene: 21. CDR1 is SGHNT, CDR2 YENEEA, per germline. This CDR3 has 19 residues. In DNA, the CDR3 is TGTGCCAGCAGCTTCCTTCTAGCTCCTTTTGGGAGGGTAAGGGAGACCCAGTACTTC. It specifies CASSFLLAPFGRVRETQYF. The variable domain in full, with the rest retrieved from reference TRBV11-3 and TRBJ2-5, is EAGVVQSPRYKIIEKKQPVAFWCNPISGHNTLYWYLQNLGQGPELLIRYENEEAVDDSQLPKDRFSAERLKGVDSTLKIQPAELGDSAVYLCASSFLLAPFGRVRETQYFGPGTRLLVL.

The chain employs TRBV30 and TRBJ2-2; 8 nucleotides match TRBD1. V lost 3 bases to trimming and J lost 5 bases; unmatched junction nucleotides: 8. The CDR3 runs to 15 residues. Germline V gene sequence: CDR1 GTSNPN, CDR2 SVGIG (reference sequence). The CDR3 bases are TGTGCCTGGAGAAGGACAGGGATAGGGACCGGGGAGCTGTTTTTT. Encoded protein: CAWRRTGIGTGELFF.

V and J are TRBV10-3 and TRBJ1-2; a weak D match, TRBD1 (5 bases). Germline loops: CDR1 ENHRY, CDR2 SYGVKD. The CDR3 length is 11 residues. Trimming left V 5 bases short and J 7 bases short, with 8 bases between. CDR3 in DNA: TGTGCCATCAGTTGGAGGGGTGGCTACACCTTC. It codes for CAISWRGGYTF.

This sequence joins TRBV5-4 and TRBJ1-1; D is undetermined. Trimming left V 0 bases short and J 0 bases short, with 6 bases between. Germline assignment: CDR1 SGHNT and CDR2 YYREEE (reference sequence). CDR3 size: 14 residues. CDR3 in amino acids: CASSLELLNTEAFF. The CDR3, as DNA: TGTGCCAGCAGCTTGGAACTTTTGAACACTGAAGCTTTCTTT.